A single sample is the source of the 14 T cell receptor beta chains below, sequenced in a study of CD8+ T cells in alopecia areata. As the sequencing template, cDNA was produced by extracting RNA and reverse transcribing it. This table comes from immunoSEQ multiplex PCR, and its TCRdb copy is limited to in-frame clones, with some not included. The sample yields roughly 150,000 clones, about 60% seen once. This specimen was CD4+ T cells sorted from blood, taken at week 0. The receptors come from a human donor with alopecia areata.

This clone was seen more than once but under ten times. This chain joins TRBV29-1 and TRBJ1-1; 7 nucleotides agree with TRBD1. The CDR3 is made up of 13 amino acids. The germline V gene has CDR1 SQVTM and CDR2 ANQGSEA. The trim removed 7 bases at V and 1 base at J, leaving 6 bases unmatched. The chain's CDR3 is CSAEGQPNTEAFF. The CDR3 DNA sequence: TGCAGCGCCGAGGGACAGCCGAACACTGAAGCTTTCTTT.

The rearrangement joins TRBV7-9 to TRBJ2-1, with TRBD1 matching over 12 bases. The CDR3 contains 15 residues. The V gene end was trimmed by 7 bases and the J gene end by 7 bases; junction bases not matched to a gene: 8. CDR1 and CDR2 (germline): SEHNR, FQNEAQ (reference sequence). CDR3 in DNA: TGTGCCAGCAAAGAAAGGGACAGGGGGCCAAATGAGCAGTTCTTC. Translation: CASKERDRGPNEQFF.

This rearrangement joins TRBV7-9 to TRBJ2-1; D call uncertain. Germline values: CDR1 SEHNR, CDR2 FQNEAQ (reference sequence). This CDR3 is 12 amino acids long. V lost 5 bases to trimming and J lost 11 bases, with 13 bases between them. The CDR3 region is CASSPLGTKQFF. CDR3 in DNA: TGTGCCAGCAGCCCGCTGGGTACAAAGCAGTTCTTC.

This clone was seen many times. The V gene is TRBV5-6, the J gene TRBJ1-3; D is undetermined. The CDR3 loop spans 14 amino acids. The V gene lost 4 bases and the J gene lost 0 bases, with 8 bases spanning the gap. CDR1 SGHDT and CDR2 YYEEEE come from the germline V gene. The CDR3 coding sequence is TGTGCCAGCAGCCGCCGGGGCTCTGGAAACACCATATATTTT. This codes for CASSRRGSGNTIYF. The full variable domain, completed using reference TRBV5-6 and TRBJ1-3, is DAGVTQSPTHLIKTRGQQVTLRCSPKSGHDTVSWYQQALGQGPQFIFQYYEEEERQRGNFPDRFSGHQFPNYSSELNVNALLLGDSALYLCASSRRGSGNTIYFGEGSWLTVV.

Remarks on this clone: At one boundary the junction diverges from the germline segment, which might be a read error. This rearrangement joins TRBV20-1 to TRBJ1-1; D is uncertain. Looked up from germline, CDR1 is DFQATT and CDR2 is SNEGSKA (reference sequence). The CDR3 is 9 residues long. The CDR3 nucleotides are TGCAGTGCTAGACCGCAAACTAAATTT. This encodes CSARPQTKF.

The CDR3: CSVEAQGAGQGYEQYF. DNA of the CDR3: TGCAGCGTTGAGGCACAGGGGGCAGGCCAAGGGTACGAGCAGTACTTC. This chain links TRBV29-1 with TRBJ2-7; 9 nucleotides match TRBD1. CDR3 length: 16 residues. Germline CDR1 and CDR2: SQVTM and ANQGSEA. Trimming removed 3 bases from V and 4 bases from J; junction bases left unmatched: 13.

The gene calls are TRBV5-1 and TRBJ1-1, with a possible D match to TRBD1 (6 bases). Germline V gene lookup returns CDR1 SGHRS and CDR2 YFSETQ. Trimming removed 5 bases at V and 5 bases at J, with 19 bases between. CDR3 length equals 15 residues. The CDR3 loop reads CASSFTGTMITEAFF. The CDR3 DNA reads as TGCGCCAGCAGTTTTACAGGGACGATGATTACTGAAGCTTTCTTT. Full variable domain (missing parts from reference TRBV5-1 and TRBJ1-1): KAGVTQTPRYLIKTRGQQVTLSCSPISGHRSVSWYQQTPGQGLQFLFEYFSETQRNKGNFPGRFSGRQFSNSRSEMNVSTLELGDSALYLCASSFTGTMITEAFFGQGTRLTVV.

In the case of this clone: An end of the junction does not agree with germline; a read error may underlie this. In DNA form, the CDR3 reads TGTGCCATCAGCCCCTCCGGGACTAGCGGGACCGGGGAGCTGTTTTTT. Translated, it gives CAISPSGTSGTGELFF. J is TRBJ2-2 and V is TRBV11-3; 12 bases are shared with TRBD2. The germline gives CDR1 SGHNT, CDR2 YENEEA. The CDR3 sequence is 16 residues long.

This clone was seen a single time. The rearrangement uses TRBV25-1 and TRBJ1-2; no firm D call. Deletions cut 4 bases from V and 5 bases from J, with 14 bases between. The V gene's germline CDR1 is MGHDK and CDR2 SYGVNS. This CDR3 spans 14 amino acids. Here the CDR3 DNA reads TGTGCCAGCAGTGGGTCGGATAGACCATATGGCTACACCTTC. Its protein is CASSGSDRPYGYTF.

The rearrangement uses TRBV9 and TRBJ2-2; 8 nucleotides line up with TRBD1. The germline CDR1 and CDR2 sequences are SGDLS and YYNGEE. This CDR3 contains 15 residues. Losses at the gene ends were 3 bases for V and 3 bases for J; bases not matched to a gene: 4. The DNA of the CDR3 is TGTGCCAGCAGCGGACAGGGGACGGACACCGGGGAGCTGTTTTTT. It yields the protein CASSGQGTDTGELFF.

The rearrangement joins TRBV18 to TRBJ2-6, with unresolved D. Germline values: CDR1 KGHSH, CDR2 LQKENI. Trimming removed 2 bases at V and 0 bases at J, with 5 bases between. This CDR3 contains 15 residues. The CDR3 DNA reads TGTGCCAGCTCACCATCTGTCTCTGGGGCCAACGTCCTGACTTTC. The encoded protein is CASSPSVSGANVLTF.

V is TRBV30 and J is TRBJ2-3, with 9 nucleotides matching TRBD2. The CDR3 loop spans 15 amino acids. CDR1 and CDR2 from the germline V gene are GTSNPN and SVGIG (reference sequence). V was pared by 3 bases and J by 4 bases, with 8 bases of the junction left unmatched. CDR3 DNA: TGTGCCTGGAGGGATGGCGGGGGGGCCGCAGATACGCAGTATTTT. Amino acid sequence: CAWRDGGGAADTQYF.

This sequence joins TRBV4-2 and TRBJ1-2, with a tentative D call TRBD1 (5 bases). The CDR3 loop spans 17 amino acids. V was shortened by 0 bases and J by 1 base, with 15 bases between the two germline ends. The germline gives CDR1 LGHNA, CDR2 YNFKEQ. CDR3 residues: CASSQDRGRTGNYGYTF. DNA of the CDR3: TGTGCCAGCAGCCAAGATAGGGGTCGAACGGGTAACTATGGCTACACCTTC.

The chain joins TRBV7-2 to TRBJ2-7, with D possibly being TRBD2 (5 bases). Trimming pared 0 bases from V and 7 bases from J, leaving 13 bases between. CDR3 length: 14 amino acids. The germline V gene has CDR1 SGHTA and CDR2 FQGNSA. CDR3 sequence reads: CASSLAGKTGEQYF. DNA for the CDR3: TGTGCCAGCAGCTTAGCCGGGAAAACGGGGGAGCAGTACTTC.